The clone carrying this T cell receptor beta chain appeared a few times. Its antigen is undetermined. Using its own MiXCR run on the 5' RACE reads, TCRdb lists one record per CDR3 protein. The repertoire has roughly 700,000 distinct CDR3 sequences, 8.6% of them found once; the top ten carry 0.75% to 1%. The data stem from a study of identical twins. Study results and caveats: Models predicted less out-of-frame TCR alpha sharing in monozygotic twins than was found.

This CDR3 region has 16 residues. The V gene's germline CDR1 is SGHVS and CDR2 FNYEAQ. Trimming pared 2 bases from V and 8 bases from J, leaving 19 bases between. This sample was shared with a second study, whose subject was yellow fever vaccine responses in identical twins.

The receptor comes from a woman between 18 and 30 years old in good health. Sample: PBMCs. V and J are TRBV7-6 and TRBJ2-1; D gene unclear. CDR3 nucleotide sequence: TGTGCCAGCAGCTTAATCTTGGCGGAGCTGGTGGATGAGCAGTTCTTC. Translated, it gives CASSLILAELVDEQFF.